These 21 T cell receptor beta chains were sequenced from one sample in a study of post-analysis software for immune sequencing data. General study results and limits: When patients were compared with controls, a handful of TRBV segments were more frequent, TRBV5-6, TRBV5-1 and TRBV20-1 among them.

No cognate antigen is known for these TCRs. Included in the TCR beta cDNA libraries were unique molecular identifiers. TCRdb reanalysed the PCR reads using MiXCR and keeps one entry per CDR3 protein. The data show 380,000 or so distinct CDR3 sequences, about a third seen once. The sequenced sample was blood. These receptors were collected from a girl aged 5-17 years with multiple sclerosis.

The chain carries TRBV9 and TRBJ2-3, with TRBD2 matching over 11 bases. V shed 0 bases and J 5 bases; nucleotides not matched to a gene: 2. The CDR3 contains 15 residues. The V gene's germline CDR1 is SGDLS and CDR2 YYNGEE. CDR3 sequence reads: CASSVGGLAVDTQYF. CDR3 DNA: TGTGCCAGCAGCGTAGGGGGACTAGCGGTAGATACGCAGTATTTT.

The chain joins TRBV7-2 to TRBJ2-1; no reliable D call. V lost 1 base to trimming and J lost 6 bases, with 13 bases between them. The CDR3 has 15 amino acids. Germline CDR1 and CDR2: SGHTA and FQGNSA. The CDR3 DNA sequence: TGTGCCAGCAGCTTAGGGAGTGGGGTATTCAATGAGCAGTTCTTC. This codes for CASSLGSGVFNEQFF.

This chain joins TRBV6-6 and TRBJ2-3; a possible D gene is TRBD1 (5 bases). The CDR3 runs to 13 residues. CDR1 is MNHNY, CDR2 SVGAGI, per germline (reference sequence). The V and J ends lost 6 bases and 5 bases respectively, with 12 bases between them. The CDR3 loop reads CASSSRDRDTQYF. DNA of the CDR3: TGTGCCAGCAGCAGCAGGGATAGAGATACGCAGTATTTT.

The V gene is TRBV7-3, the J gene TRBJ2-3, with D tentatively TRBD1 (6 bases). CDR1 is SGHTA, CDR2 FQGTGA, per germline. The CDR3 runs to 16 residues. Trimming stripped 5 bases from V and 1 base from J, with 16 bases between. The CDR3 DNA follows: TGTGCCAGCAGCATCTACAGGGACGGCGGCACAGATACGCAGTATTTT. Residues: CASSIYRDGGTDTQYF.

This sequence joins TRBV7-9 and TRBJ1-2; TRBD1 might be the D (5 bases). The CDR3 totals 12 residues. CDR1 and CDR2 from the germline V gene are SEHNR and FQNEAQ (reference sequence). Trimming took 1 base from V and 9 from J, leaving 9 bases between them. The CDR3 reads CASSLGDGRYTF. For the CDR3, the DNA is TGTGCCAGCAGCTTAGGGGACGGGCGCTACACCTTC.

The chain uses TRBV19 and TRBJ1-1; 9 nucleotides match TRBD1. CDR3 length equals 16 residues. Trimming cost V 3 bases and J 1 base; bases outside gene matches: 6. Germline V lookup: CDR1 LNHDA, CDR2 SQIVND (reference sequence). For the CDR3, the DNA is TGTGCCAGTAGTATGGGACAGGGTGGATGGAACACTGAAGCTTTCTTT. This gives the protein CASSMGQGGWNTEAFF.

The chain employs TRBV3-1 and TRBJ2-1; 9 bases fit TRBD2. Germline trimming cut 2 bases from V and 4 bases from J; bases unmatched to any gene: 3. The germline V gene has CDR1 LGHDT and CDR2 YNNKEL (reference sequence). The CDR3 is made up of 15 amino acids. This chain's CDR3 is CASSQSSGGYNEQFF. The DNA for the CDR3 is TGTGCCAGCAGCCAAAGTAGCGGGGGTTACAATGAGCAGTTCTTC.

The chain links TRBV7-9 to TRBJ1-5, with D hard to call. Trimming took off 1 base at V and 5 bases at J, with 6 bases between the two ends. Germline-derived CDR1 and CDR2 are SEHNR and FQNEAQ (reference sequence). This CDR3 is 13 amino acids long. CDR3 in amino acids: CASSLGGHQPQHF. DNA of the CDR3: TGTGCCAGCAGCTTAGGCGGGCATCAGCCCCAGCATTTT.

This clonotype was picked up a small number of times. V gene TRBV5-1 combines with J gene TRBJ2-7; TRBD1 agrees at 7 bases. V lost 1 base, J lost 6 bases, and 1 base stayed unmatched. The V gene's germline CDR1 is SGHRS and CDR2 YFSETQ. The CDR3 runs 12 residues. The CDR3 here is CASSLSGGEQYF. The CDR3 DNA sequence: TGCGCCAGCAGCTTGTCAGGGGGCGAGCAGTACTTC.

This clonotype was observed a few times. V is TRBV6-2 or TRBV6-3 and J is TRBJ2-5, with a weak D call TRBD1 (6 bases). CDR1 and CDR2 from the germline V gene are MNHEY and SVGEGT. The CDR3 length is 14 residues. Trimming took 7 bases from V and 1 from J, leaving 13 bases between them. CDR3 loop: CASKTKGGQETQYF. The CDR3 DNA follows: TGTGCCAGCAAGACGAAAGGGGGCCAAGAGACCCAGTACTTC.

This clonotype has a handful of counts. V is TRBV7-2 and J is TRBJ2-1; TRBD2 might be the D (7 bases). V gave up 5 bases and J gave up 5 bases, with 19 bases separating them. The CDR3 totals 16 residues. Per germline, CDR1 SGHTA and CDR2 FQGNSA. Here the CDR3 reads CASSPRGGGLDNEQFF. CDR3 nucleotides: TGTGCCAGCAGCCCCCGAGGGGGGGGGCTGGACAATGAGCAGTTCTTC.

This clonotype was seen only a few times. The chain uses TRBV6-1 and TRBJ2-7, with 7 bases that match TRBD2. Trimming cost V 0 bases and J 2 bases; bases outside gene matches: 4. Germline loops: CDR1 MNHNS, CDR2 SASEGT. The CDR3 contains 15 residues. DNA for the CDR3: TGTGCCAGCAGTGAAGCAGCTAGCGGACCCTACGAGCAGTACTTC. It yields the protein CASSEAASGPYEQYF.

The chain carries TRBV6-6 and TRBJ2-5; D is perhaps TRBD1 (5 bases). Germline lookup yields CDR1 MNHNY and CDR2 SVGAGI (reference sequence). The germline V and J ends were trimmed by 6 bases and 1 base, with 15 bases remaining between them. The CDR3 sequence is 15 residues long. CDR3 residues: CASRVGATGQETQYF. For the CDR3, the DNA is TGTGCCAGCAGAGTAGGTGCTACAGGCCAAGAGACCCAGTACTTC.

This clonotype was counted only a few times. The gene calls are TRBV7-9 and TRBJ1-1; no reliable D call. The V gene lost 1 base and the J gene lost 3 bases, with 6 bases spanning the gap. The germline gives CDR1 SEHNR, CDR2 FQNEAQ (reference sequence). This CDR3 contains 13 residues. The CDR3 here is CASSLEEYTEAFF. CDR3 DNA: TGTGCCAGCAGCTTAGAGGAATACACTGAAGCTTTCTTT. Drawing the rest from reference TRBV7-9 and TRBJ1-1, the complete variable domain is DTGVSQNPRHKITKRGQNVTFRCDPISEHNRLYWYRQTLGQGPEFLTYFQNEAQLEKSRLLSDRFSAERPKGSFSTLEIQRTEQGDSAMYLCASSLEEYTEAFFGQGTRLTVV.

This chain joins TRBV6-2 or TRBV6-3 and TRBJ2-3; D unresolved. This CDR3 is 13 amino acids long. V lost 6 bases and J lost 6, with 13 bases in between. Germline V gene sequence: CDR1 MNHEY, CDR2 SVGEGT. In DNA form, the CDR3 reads TGTGCCAGCAGCAAGAAGGCCGGCGATACGCAGTATTTT. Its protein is CASSKKAGDTQYF.

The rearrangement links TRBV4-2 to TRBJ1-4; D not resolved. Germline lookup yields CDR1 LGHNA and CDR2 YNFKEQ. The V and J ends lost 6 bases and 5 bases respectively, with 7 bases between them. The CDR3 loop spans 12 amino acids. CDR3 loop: CASRVLNEKLFF. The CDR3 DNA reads TGTGCCAGCAGGGTTTTAAATGAAAAACTGTTTTTT.

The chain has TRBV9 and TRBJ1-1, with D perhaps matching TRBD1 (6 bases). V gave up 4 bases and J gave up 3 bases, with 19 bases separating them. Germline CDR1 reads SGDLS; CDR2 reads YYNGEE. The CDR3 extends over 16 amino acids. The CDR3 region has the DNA TGTGCCAGCAGCCCCGGGGCGTGGGGGGGCGACACTGAAGCTTTCTTT. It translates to CASSPGAWGGDTEAFF.

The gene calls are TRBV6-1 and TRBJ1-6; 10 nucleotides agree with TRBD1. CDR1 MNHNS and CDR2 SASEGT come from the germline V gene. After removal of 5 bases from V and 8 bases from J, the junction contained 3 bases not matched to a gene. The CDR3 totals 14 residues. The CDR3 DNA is TGTGCCAGCAGTAGACAGGGGGCGGATTCACCCCTCCACTTT. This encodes CASSRQGADSPLHF.

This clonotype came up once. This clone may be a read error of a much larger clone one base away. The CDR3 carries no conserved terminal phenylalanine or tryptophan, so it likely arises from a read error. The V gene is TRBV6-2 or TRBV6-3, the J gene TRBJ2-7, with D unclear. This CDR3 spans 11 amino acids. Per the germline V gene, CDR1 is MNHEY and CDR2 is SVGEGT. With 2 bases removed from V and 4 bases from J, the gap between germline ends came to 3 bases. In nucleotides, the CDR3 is TGTGCCAGCAGTTACGATTACGAGCAGTACTCC. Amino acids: CASSYDYEQYS.

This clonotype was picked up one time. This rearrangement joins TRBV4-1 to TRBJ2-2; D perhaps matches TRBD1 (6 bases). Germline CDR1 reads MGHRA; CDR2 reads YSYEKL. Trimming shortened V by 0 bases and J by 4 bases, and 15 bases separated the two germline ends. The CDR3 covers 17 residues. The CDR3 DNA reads TGCGCCAGCAGCCAAGAGGTCAGGGGCGAGGGCACCGGGGAGCTGTTTTTT. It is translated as CASSQEVRGEGTGELFF.

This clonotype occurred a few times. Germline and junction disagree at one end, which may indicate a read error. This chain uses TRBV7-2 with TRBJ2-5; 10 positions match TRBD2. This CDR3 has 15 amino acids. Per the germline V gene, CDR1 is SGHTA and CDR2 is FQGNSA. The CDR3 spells CASSPSGGLGEIQYF. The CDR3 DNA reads TGTGCCAGCAGCCCTAGCGGGGGCCTGGGAGAGATCCAGTACTTC.